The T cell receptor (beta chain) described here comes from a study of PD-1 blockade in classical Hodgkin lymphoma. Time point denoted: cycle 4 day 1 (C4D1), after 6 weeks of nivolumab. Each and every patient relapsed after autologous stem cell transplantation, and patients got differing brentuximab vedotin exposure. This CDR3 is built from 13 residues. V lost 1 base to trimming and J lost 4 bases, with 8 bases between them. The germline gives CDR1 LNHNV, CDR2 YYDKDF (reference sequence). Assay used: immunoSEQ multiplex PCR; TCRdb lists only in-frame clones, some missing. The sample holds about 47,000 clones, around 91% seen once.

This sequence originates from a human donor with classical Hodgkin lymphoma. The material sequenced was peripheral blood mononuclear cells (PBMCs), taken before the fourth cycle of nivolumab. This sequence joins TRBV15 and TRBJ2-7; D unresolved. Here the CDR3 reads CATSRGNAYEQYF. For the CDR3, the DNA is TGTGCCACCAGCAGAGGAAACGCATACGAGCAGTACTTC.